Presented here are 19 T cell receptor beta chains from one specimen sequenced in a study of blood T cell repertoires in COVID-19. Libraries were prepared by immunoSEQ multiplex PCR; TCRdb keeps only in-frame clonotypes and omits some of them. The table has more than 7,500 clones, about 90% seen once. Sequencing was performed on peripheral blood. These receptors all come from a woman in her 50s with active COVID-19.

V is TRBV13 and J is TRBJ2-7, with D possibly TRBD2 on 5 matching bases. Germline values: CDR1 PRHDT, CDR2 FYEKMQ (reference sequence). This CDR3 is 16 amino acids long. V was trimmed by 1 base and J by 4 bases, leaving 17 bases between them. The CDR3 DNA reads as TGTGCCAGCAGCTTAGCTGGACTCCTTCAACCTTACGAGCAGTACTTC. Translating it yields CASSLAGLLQPYEQYF. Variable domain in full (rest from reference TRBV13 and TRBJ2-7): AAGVIQSPRHLIKEKRETATLKCYPIPRHDTVYWYQQGPGQDPQFLISFYEKMQSDKGSIPDRFSAQQFSDYHSELNMSSLELGDSALYFCASSLAGLLQPYEQYFGPGTRLTVT.

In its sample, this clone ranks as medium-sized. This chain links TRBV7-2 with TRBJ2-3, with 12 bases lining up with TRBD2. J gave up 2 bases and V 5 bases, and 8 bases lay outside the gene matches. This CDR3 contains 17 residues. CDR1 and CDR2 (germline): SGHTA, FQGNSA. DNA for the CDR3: TGTGCCAGCAGCCCCCAACTAGCGGGAGGAGTCACAGATACGCAGTATTTT. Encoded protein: CASSPQLAGGVTDTQYF.

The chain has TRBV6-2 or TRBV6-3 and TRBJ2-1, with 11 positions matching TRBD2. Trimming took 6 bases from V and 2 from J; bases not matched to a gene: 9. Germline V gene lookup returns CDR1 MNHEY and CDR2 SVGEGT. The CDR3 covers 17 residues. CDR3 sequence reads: CASSTRRLAGPYNEQFF. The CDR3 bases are TGTGCCAGCAGCACCAGACGACTAGCGGGACCCTACAATGAGCAGTTCTTC.

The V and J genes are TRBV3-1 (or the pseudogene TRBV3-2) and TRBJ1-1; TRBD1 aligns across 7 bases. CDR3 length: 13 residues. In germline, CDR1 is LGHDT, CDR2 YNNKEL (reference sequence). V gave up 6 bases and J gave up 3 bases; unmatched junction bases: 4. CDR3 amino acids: CASSGQVDTEAFF. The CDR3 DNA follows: TGTGCCAGCAGTGGACAGGTGGACACTGAAGCTTTCTTT.

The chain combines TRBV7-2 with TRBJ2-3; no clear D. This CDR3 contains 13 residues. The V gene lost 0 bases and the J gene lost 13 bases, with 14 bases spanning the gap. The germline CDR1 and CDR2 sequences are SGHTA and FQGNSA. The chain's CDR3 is CASSLAQATREYF. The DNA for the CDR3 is TGTGCCAGCAGCTTAGCGCAAGCCACACGGGAGTATTTT.

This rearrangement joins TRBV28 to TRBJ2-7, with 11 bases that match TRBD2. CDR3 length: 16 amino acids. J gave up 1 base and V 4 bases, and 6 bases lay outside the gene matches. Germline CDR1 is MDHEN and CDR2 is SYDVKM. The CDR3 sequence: CASSWGGTSGSYEQYF. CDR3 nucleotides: TGTGCCAGCAGTTGGGGAGGGACTAGCGGTTCCTACGAGCAGTACTTC.

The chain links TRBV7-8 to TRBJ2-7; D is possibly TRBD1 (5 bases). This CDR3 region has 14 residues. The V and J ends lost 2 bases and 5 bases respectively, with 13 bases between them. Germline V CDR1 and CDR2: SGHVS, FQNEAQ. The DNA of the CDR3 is TGTGCCAGCAGCTTACAGGGTCGGGTGGACGAGCAGTACTTC. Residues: CASSLQGRVDEQYF. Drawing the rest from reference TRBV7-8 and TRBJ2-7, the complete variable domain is GAGVSQSPRYKVAKRGQDVALRCDPISGHVSLFWYQQALGQGPEFLTYFQNEAQLDKSGLPSDRFFAERPEGSVSTLKIQRTQQEDSAVYLCASSLQGRVDEQYFGPGTRLTVT.

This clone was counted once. The CDR3 region is CASTYGERVETQYF. For the CDR3, the DNA is TGTGCCAGCACCTACGGGGAGAGGGTGGAGACCCAGTACTTC. The chain is built from TRBV28 and TRBJ2-5, with D tentatively TRBD2 (5 bases). CDR3 size: 14 residues. The germline gives CDR1 MDHEN, CDR2 SYDVKM. V lost 7 bases and J 5 bases, leaving 17 bases between the germline ends.

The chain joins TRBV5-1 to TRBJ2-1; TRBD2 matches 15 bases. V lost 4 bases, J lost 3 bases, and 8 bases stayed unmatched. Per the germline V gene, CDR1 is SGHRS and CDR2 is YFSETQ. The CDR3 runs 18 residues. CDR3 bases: TGCGCCAGCAGCCCCCGGGGACTAGCGGGAGGAGGCTACAATGAGCAGTTCTTC. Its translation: CASSPRGLAGGGYNEQFF. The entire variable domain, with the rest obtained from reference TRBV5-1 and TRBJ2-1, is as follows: KAGVTQTPRYLIKTRGQQVTLSCSPISGHRSVSWYQQTPGQGLQFLFEYFSETQRNKGNFPGRFSGRQFSNSRSEMNVSTLELGDSALYLCASSPRGLAGGGYNEQFFGPGTRLTVL.

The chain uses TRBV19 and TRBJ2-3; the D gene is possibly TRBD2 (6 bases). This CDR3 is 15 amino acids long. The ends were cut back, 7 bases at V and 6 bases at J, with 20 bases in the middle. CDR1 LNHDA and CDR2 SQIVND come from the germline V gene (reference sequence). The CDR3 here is CASTPAGPLRDTQYF. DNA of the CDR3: TGTGCCAGTACCCCTGCGGGACCCCTCAGGGATACGCAGTATTTT. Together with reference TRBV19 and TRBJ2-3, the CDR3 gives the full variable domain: DGGITQSPKYLFRKEGQNVTLSCEQNLNHDAMYWYRQDPGQGLRLIYYSQIVNDFQKGDIAEGYSVSREKKESFPLTVTSAQKNPTAFYLCASTPAGPLRDTQYFGPGTRLTVL.

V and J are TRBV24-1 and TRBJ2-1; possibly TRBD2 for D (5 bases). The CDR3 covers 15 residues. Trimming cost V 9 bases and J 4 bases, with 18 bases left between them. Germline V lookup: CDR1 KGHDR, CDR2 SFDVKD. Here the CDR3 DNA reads TGTGCCACCTCTCCCCCCGGGAACCCTTACAATGAGCAGTTCTTC. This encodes CATSPPGNPYNEQFF.

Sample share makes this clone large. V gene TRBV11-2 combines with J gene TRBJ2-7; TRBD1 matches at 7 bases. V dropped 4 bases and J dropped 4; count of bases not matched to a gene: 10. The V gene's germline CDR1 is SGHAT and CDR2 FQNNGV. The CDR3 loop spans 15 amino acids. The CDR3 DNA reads TGTGCCAGCAGCTGGCAGCAGGGGGAAGTATACGAGCAGTACTTC. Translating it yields CASSWQQGEVYEQYF.

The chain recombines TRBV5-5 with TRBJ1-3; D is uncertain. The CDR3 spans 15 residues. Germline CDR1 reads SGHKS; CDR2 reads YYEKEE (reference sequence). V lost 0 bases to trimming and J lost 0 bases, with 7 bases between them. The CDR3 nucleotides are TGTGCCAGCAGCTTGGTAGAGATCTCTGGAAACACCATATATTTT. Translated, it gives CASSLVEISGNTIYF. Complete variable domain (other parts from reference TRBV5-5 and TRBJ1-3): DAGVTQSPTHLIKTRGQQVTLRCSPISGHKSVSWYQQVLGQGPQFIFQYYEKEERGRGNFPDRFSARQFPNYSSELNVNALLLGDSALYLCASSLVEISGNTIYFGEGSWLTVV.

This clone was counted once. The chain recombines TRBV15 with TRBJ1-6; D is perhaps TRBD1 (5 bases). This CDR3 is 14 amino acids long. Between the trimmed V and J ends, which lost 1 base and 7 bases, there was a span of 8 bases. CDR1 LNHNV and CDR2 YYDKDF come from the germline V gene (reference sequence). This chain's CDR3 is CATSRGGVNSPLHF. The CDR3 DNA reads TGTGCCACCAGCAGAGGGGGGGTCAATTCACCCCTCCACTTT. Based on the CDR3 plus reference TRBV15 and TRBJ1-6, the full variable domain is DAMVIQNPRYQVTQFGKPVTLSCSQTLNHNVMYWYQQKSSQAPKLLFHYYDKDFNNEADTPDNFQSRRPNTSFCFLDIRSPGLGDTAMYLCATSRGGVNSPLHFGNGTRLTVT.

The CDR3 DNA is TGTGCCAGCAGCCCTGGGCAGGTCCTCTATAATTCACCCCTCCACTTT. It codes for CASSPGQVLYNSPLHF. The chain joins TRBV5-6 to TRBJ1-6; D not resolved. V lost 4 bases, J lost 3 bases, and 14 bases lay in between. Per the germline V gene, CDR1 is SGHDT and CDR2 is YYEEEE. The CDR3 loop spans 16 amino acids.

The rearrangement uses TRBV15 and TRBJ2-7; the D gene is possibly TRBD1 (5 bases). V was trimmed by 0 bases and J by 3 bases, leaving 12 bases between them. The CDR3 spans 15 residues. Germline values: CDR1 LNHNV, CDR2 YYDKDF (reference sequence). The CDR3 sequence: CATSRDGQGNYEQYF. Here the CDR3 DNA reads TGTGCCACCAGCAGAGACGGGCAGGGCAACTACGAGCAGTACTTC.

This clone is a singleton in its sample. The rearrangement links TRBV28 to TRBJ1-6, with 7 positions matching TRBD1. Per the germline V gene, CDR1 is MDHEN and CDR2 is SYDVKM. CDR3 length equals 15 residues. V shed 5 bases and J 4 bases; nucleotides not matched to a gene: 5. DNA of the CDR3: TGTGCCAGCAGTCCACCGGGACAGTATAATTCACCCCTCCACTTT. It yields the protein CASSPPGQYNSPLHF.

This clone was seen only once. In DNA, the CDR3 is TGCGCCAGCAGCCGGGGTATTATGCGGGAGGGTCCCACAGATACGCAGTATTTT. It codes for CASSRGIMREGPTDTQYF. The chain joins TRBV5-1 to TRBJ2-3, with 9 nucleotides matching TRBD2. Germline CDR1 and CDR2: SGHRS and YFSETQ. The V and J ends lost 4 bases and 2 bases, in that order; junction bases with no gene match: 14. CDR3 length equals 18 residues.

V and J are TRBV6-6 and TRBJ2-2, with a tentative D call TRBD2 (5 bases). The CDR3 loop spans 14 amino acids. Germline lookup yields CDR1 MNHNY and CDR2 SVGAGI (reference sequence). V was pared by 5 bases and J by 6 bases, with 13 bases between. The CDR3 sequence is CASSPGSGSGELFF. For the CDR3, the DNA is TGTGCCAGCAGTCCGGGGTCCGGGTCCGGGGAGCTGTTTTTT.